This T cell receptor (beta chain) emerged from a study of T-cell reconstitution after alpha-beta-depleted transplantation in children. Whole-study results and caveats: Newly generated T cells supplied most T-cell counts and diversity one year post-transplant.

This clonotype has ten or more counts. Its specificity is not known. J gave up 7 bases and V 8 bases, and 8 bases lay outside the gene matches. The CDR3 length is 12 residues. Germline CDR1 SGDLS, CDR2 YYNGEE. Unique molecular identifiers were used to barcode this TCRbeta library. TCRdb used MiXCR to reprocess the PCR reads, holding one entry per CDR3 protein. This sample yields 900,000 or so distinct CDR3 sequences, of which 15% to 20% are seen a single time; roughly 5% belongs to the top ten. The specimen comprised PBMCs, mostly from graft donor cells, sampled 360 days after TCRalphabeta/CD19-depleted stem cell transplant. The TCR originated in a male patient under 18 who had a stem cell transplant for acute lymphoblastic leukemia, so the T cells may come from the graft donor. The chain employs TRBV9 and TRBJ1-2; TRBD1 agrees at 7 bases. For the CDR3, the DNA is TGTGCCAGTACCCCAGGGGGAAGTGGCTACACCTTC. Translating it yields CASTPGGSGYTF.